Listed here are 19 T cell receptor beta chains from one sample, sequenced in a study of blood T cell repertoires in COVID-19. TCRdb's table, derived via immunoSEQ multiplex PCR, lists solely in-frame clones and lacks some. Of fewer than 250,000 clones listed, 80% to 90% are singletons. The sample taken for sequencing was PBMCs or T cells enriched from blood (not recorded which). Receptor source: a woman in her forties with acute COVID-19.

This chain connects TRBV3-1 (or the pseudogene TRBV3-2) to TRBJ1-3, with 8 bases that match TRBD1. This CDR3 is 15 amino acids long. Per the germline V gene, CDR1 is LGHDT and CDR2 is YNNKEL (reference sequence). The V gene end was trimmed by 6 bases and the J gene end by 2 bases; junction bases not matched to a gene: 6. The CDR3 DNA reads TGTGCCAGCAGGGACCCGACAGGGGCTGGAAACACCATATATTTT. This codes for CASRDPTGAGNTIYF.

The chain uses TRBV11-2 and TRBJ1-6, with D maybe TRBD1 (6 bases). The V gene's germline CDR1 is SGHAT and CDR2 FQNNGV. The CDR3 runs to 16 residues. V lost 4 bases and J lost 7, with 17 bases in between. The DNA for the CDR3 is TGTGCCAGCAGCTACCTCGGGGGGGGGCGGAATTCACCCCTCCACTTT. Its translation is CASSYLGGGRNSPLHF.

The rearrangement uses TRBV3-1 (or the pseudogene TRBV3-2) and TRBJ2-7; D unresolved. The germline gives CDR1 LGHDT, CDR2 YNNKEL (reference sequence). CDR3 length equals 11 residues. V lost 6 bases and J 1 base, leaving 4 bases between the germline ends. CDR3 nucleotides: TGTGCCAGCAGTTATTCCTACGAGCAGTACTTC. This codes for CASSYSYEQYF.

The chain employs TRBV19 and TRBJ2-7; 9 bases map to TRBD2. The CDR3 extends over 16 amino acids. Germline V gene sequence: CDR1 LNHDA, CDR2 SQIVND (reference sequence). Trimming at V came to 3 bases and at J to 0 bases, leaving 6 bases not matched to a gene. The CDR3 is CASSIASGTTSYEQYF. The CDR3, as DNA: TGTGCCAGTAGTATCGCTAGCGGGACAACCTCCTACGAGCAGTACTTC.

This chain joins TRBV18 and TRBJ1-2; the match to TRBD1 covers 8 bases. Trimming took 4 bases from V and 8 from J; bases not matched to a gene: 6. Germline CDR1 is KGHSH and CDR2 is LQKENI. The length of the CDR3 is 13 residues. The CDR3 region is CASSLMTGEGYTF. CDR3 nucleotides: TGTGCCAGCTCACTAATGACAGGGGAAGGCTACACCTTC.

The genes are TRBV7-3 and TRBJ2-7, with TRBD2 matching over 10 bases. With 2 bases clipped from V and 6 bases from J, the junction kept 16 bases outside the gene matches. Germline V gene data show CDR1 as SGHTA and CDR2 as FQGTGA. The CDR3 loop spans 18 amino acids. The CDR3: CASSLYEVFWTSGLEQYF. The CDR3 nucleotides read TGTGCCAGCAGCTTATATGAGGTGTTTTGGACTAGCGGTCTCGAGCAGTACTTC.

The chain recombines TRBV19 with TRBJ1-1, with D unresolved. Germline assignment: CDR1 LNHDA and CDR2 SQIVND (reference sequence). V lost 6 bases and J 0 bases, leaving 14 bases between the germline ends. The length of the CDR3 is 15 residues. Written as DNA, the CDR3 is TGTGCCAGTAGGGAGACGGGAGCTATGAACACTGAAGCTTTCTTT. Protein: CASRETGAMNTEAFF.

The rearrangement uses TRBV11-3 and TRBJ2-1; D possibly corresponds to TRBD1 (5 bases). The CDR3 runs 11 residues. Germline CDR1 is SGHNT and CDR2 is YENEEA. Trimming left V 8 bases short and J 6 bases short, with 8 bases between. The CDR3 protein is CASARANEQFF. CDR3 bases: TGTGCCAGCGCCAGGGCCAATGAGCAGTTCTTC.

The chain links TRBV5-1 to TRBJ2-3, with a tentative D call TRBD1 (5 bases). CDR1 is SGHRS, CDR2 YFSETQ, per germline. V lost 6 bases, J lost 6 bases, and 11 bases lay in between. This CDR3 is built from 12 residues. The CDR3 region is CASMFDSDTQYF. The CDR3 nucleotides are TGCGCCAGCATGTTTGACAGCGATACGCAGTATTTT.

The chain uses TRBV28 and TRBJ1-6; TRBD1 is a possible D gene (5 bases). The CDR3 loop spans 16 amino acids. Trimming cost V 5 bases and J 7 bases, with 18 bases left between them. In germline, CDR1 is MDHEN, CDR2 SYDVKM. CDR3 residues: CASSALRTLQNSPLHF. DNA of the CDR3: TGTGCCAGCAGTGCTCTTAGGACACTACAAAATTCACCCCTCCACTTT. Supplemented by reference TRBV28 and TRBJ1-6, the full variable domain reads DVKVTQSSRYLVKRTGEKVFLECVQDMDHENMFWYRQDPGLGLRLIYFSYDVKMKEKGDIPEGYSVSREKKERFSLILESASTNQTSMYLCASSALRTLQNSPLHFGNGTRLTVT.

The chain joins TRBV29-1 to TRBJ1-4, with TRBD1 matching 7 bases. CDR3 length: 12 residues. V was clipped by 7 bases and J by 4 bases; unmatched bases: 3. Germline V gives CDR1 SQVTM, CDR2 ANQGSEA. As DNA, the CDR3 is TGCAGCGCGGGACAGAATAATGAAAAACTGTTTTTT. Its protein is CSAGQNNEKLFF.

This rearrangement joins TRBV3-1 (or the pseudogene TRBV3-2) to TRBJ1-1; a weak D match, TRBD1 (5 bases). V shed 6 bases and J shed 4 bases, with 18 bases lying between them. Germline values: CDR1 LGHDT, CDR2 YNNKEL (reference sequence). CDR3 length equals 15 residues. CDR3 amino acids: CASRRGGTFRTEAFF. DNA of the CDR3: TGTGCCAGCAGAAGGGGAGGTACCTTTCGCACTGAAGCTTTCTTT.

The genes are TRBV2 and TRBJ1-5, with TRBD1 as a possible D gene (5 bases). The CDR3 contains 16 residues. V was cut by 0 bases and J by 6 bases, with 15 bases left in between. CDR1 is SNHLY, CDR2 FYNNEI, per germline. The CDR3 sequence: CASSEALGGYGQPQHF. In DNA form, the CDR3 reads TGTGCCAGCAGTGAAGCGCTTGGGGGGTATGGTCAGCCCCAGCATTTT.

There are a few counts of this clone. The V gene is TRBV3-1 (or the pseudogene TRBV3-2), the J gene TRBJ2-2; weak D call: TRBD1 (6 bases). Trimming left V 5 bases short and J 4 bases short, with 20 bases between. Germline V gives CDR1 LGHDT, CDR2 YNNKEL (reference sequence). This CDR3 spans 17 amino acids. CDR3 protein: CASSRGSAGAGTGELFF. CDR3 nucleotides: TGTGCCAGCAGCAGAGGATCGGCAGGGGCGGGCACCGGGGAGCTGTTTTTT.

The CDR3 region has the DNA TGTGCCAGCAGCCACGGGCGGGAGTACAACGAGCAGTACTTC. Translating it yields CASSHGREYNEQYF. The chain is built from TRBV7-9 and TRBJ2-7; TRBD2 matches at 7 bases. The ends lost 5 bases at V and 5 bases at J; junction bases unmatched: 9. The CDR3 has 14 amino acids. From germline, CDR1 is SEHNR and CDR2 FQNEAQ (reference sequence). Looking up the rest from reference TRBV7-9 and TRBJ2-7 gives the full variable domain: DTGVSQNPRHKITKRGQNVTFRCDPISEHNRLYWYRQTLGQGPEFLTYFQNEAQLEKSRLLSDRFSAERPKGSFSTLEIQRTEQGDSAMYLCASSHGREYNEQYFGPGTRLTVT.

The genes are TRBV27 and TRBJ2-7, with 9 nucleotides matching TRBD1. The germline V gene encodes CDR1 MNHEY and CDR2 SMNVEV (reference sequence). Trimming at V came to 3 bases and at J to 4 bases, leaving 4 bases not matched to a gene. This CDR3 has 14 residues. The CDR3 here is CASSLGGQGYEQYF. CDR3 coding DNA: TGTGCCAGCAGTTTGGGGGGACAGGGTTACGAGCAGTACTTC.

V is TRBV3-1 (or the pseudogene TRBV3-2) and J is TRBJ1-3, with D possibly TRBD1 on 6 matching bases. The CDR3 is 15 residues long. Looked up from germline, CDR1 is LGHDT and CDR2 is YNNKEL (reference sequence). Trimming pared 7 bases from V and 0 bases from J, leaving 13 bases between. The DNA for the CDR3 is TGTGCCAGCACCCTCGGACAGAACTCTGGAAACACCATATATTTT. This gives the protein CASTLGQNSGNTIYF.

Regarding this clone: Other DNA sequences within the sample encode an identical CDR3. This chain uses TRBV9 with TRBJ2-1; 8 nucleotides agree with TRBD1. The V gene's germline CDR1 is SGDLS and CDR2 YYNGEE. The CDR3 is made up of 14 amino acids. Trimming cost V 2 bases and J 3 bases; bases outside gene matches: 1. CDR3 protein: CASSVGTGYNEQFF. The CDR3 DNA is TGTGCCAGCAGCGTGGGGACAGGCTACAATGAGCAGTTCTTC.

This clone was observed a few times. The chain joins TRBV6-2 or TRBV6-3 to TRBJ2-1, with TRBD2 matching over 13 bases. J was trimmed by 5 bases and V by 4 bases; bases with no gene match: 2. Germline V gives CDR1 MNHEY, CDR2 SVGEGT. The CDR3 has 15 amino acids. The CDR3 nucleotides read TGTGCCAGCAGTTCGGGACTAGCGGGGAACAATGAGCAGTTCTTC. Translated, it gives CASSSGLAGNNEQFF.